These 12 T cell receptor beta chains came from one sample sequenced in a study of cytomegalovirus exposure and HLA in healthy donors. With 60 Vbeta and 13 Jbeta primers, the PCR was carried out. Clones were sequenced by immunoSEQ multiplex PCR, and TCRdb holds only the in-frame ones, with some missing. Of about 82,000 clones in the sample, around 79% were seen once. The sample comprised PBMCs. All receptors come from a male donor in good health and CMV-seropositive.

This clone showed up just a few times. The genes are TRBV6-5 and TRBJ2-7; D possibly corresponds to TRBD1 (6 bases). The CDR3 has 13 residues. The V end lost 6 bases, the J end lost 5 bases, and 14 bases lay between the germline ends. CDR1 MNHEY and CDR2 SVGAGI come from the germline V gene. CDR3 sequence: CASSRTVINEQYF. The CDR3 region has the DNA TGTGCCAGCAGCAGGACAGTGATAAACGAGCAGTACTTC.

CDR3 in amino acids: CASSQYTGAKREGRGKNIQYF. As DNA, the CDR3 is TGTGCCAGCAGCCAGTATACTGGGGCGAAGCGGGAGGGCCGGGGCAAAAACATTCAGTACTTC. V is TRBV4-2 and J is TRBJ2-4; 10 nucleotides line up with TRBD2. The ends lost 3 bases at V and 3 bases at J; junction bases unmatched: 20. The CDR3 has 21 amino acids. Looked up from germline, CDR1 is LGHNA and CDR2 is YNFKEQ.

The table lists this clone with a few counts. The CDR3 is CASSRGLADYNEQFF. The CDR3 DNA sequence: TGCGCCAGCAGCCGGGGACTAGCGGACTACAATGAGCAGTTCTTC. V and J are TRBV4-1 and TRBJ2-1; 11 bases match TRBD2. The junction had 2 bases not matched to a gene; V was cut back by 4 bases and J by 3 bases. The germline gives CDR1 MGHRA, CDR2 YSYEKL. This CDR3 is built from 15 residues.

J is TRBJ2-1 and V is TRBV13; 7 bases are shared with TRBD2. This CDR3 has 15 residues. V trimming: 7 bases; J trimming: 9 bases; junction bases outside the gene matches: 15. Per germline, CDR1 PRHDT and CDR2 FYEKMQ (reference sequence). For the CDR3, the DNA is TGTGCCAGCACCCTTGTAGGACTAGGGGATTTTGAGCAGTTCTTC. As protein: CASTLVGLGDFEQFF.

The J gene is TRBJ1-2, the V gene TRBV9, with D uncertain. Germline CDR1 reads SGDLS; CDR2 reads YYNGEE. Trimming removed 5 bases at V and 4 bases at J, with 18 bases between. The CDR3 spans 15 residues. CDR3 coding DNA: TGTGCCAGCAGTCCCGAGGCGGAGGTGGGCTATGGCTACACCTTC. Residues: CASSPEAEVGYGYTF.

The chain employs TRBV5-1 and TRBJ2-3, with TRBD1 matching over 8 bases. This CDR3 has 15 amino acids. Looked up from germline, CDR1 is SGHRS and CDR2 is YFSETQ. J was trimmed by 0 bases and V by 7 bases; bases with no gene match: 7. CDR3 DNA sequence: TGCGCCAGCTCCCAGGGGGCCTCTAGCACAGATACGCAGTATTTT. Translated, it gives CASSQGASSTDTQYF.

This clone was seen a few times. The chain uses TRBV6-4 and TRBJ2-1, with D hard to call. The CDR3 is 14 amino acids. The germline CDR1 and CDR2 sequences are MRHNA and SNTAGT. The germline V and J ends were trimmed by 8 bases and 9 bases, with 20 bases remaining between them. CDR3 in amino acids: CASSREELLSEQFF. CDR3 sequence (DNA): TGTGCCAGCTCGCGAGAGGAATTGCTTTCTGAGCAGTTCTTC.

This sequence joins TRBV6-5 and TRBJ1-2, with D hard to call. The CDR3 consists of 14 residues. Trimming shortened V by 2 bases and J by 3 bases, and 10 bases separated the two germline ends. The germline V gene encodes CDR1 MNHEY and CDR2 SVGAGI. The CDR3 region is CASSYATDYYGYTF. CDR3 bases: TGTGCCAGCAGTTACGCGACGGACTACTATGGCTACACCTTC.

Notes on this clone: A read error may produce the germline difference seen at one junction end. The genes are TRBV7-9 and TRBJ2-7; perhaps TRBD1 as D (7 bases). The V gene's germline CDR1 is SEHNR and CDR2 FQNEAQ (reference sequence). This CDR3 comprises 16 residues. CDR3 region: CSSSLGGGANHYEQYF. The DNA of the CDR3 is TGTTCCAGCAGCTTAGGGGGCGGGGCAAACCACTACGAGCAGTACTTC.

Only a few counts were recorded for this clone. The chain is built from TRBV25-1 and TRBJ2-7, with 16 bases that match TRBD2. Germline trimming cut 8 bases from V and 3 bases from J; bases unmatched to any gene: 10. This CDR3 spans 17 amino acids. Germline V CDR1 and CDR2: MGHDK, SYGVNS. The CDR3 sequence: CASGTSGGESFGYEQYF. The CDR3 DNA follows: TGTGCCAGCGGGACTAGCGGGGGGGAATCATTCGGCTACGAGCAGTACTTC.

This clone was counted between two and nine times. The chain links TRBV4-2 to TRBJ1-4, with TRBD1 matching 9 bases. Trimming cost V 0 bases and J 5 bases; bases outside gene matches: 4. Germline V gene lookup returns CDR1 LGHNA and CDR2 YNFKEQ. This CDR3 is 16 amino acids long. DNA of the CDR3: TGTGCCAGCAGCCAAGACGACAGGGGGACAAATGAAAAACTGTTTTTT. Its translation: CASSQDDRGTNEKLFF.

The CDR3 here is CASSEDRARYEQYF. The DNA of the CDR3 is TGTGCCAGCAGTGAAGACAGGGCCCGCTACGAGCAGTACTTC. The V and J genes are TRBV6-1 and TRBJ2-7, with a weak D call TRBD1 (6 bases). Germline V gene lookup returns CDR1 MNHNS and CDR2 SASEGT. Trimming took 1 base from V and 3 from J, leaving 10 bases between them. The CDR3 covers 14 residues.